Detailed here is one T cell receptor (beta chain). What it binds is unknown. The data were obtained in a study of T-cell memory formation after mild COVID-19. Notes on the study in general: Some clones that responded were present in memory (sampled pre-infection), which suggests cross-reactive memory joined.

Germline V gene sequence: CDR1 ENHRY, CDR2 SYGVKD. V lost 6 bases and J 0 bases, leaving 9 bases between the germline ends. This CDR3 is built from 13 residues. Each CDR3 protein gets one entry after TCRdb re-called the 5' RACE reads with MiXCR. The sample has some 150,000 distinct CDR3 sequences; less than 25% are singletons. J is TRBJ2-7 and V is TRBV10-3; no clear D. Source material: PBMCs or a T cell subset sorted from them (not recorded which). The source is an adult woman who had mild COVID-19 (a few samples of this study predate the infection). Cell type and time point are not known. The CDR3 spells CAIRDANSYEQYF. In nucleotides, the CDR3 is TGTGCCATCAGGGACGCGAACTCCTACGAGCAGTACTTC.